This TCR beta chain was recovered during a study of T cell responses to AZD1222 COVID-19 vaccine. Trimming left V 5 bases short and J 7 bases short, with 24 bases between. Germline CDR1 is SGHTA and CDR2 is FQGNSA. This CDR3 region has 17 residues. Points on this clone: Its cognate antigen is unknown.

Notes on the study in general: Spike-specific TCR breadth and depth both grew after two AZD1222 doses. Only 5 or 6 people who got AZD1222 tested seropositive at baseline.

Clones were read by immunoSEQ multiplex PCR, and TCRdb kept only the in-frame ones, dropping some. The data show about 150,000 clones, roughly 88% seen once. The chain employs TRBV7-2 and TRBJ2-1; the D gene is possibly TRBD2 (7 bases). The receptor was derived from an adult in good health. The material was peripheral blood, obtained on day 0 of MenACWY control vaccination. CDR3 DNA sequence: TGTGCCAGCAGCCCCCTTGATCGGGGGGCCTGGGCGAATGAGCAGTTCTTC. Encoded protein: CASSPLDRGAWANEQFF. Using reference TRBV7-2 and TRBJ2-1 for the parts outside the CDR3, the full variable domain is GAGVSQSPSNKVTEKGKDVELRCDPISGHTALYWYRQSLGQGLEFLIYFQGNSAPDKSGLPSDRFSAERTGGSVSTLTIQRTQQEDSAVYLCASSPLDRGAWANEQFFGPGTRLTVL.